A single sample is the source of the 7 T cell receptor beta chains below, sequenced in a study of blood T cells in healthy people across ages. Sample-barcoded 5' priming and a J-beta primer mix drove a second PCR of roughly 6 to 12 cycles. Each CDR3 protein gets one entry after TCRdb re-called the 5' RACE reads with MiXCR. Among about 680,000 distinct CDR3 sequences listed, around 48% were seen once. The sample consisted of blood. The receptors shown here come from a woman aged 55-70 years in good health.

For this clonotype: A much larger clone differs by one base, so this may be a read error. The rearrangement joins TRBV29-1 to TRBJ2-5; tentative D call: TRBD1 (6 bases). Deletions cut 4 bases from V and 2 bases from J, with 14 bases between. Germline V gene sequence: CDR1 SQVTM, CDR2 ANQGSEA. CDR3 length equals 14 residues. This chain's CDR3 is CSVVLGTTQETQYF. CDR3 DNA: TGCAGCGTTGTCCTGGGGACAACGCAAGAGACCCAGTACTTC.

The V gene is TRBV21-1, the J gene TRBJ2-3; the table names TRBD1, a call not compared with the DNA. TRBV21-1 is annotated as a pseudogene. The CDR3 consists of 17 residues. Here the CDR3 reads CASSKPGQGLNIDTQYF. CDR3 sequence (DNA): TGTGCCAGCAGCAAACCGGGACAGGGTCTTAACATAGATACGCAGTATTTT.

This clonotype was seen a handful of times. The chain combines TRBV7-2 with TRBJ2-5; 7 bases align to TRBD1. V gave up 1 base and J gave up 5 bases; unmatched junction bases: 16. The CDR3 sequence is 18 residues long. CDR1 and CDR2 (germline): SGHTA, FQGNSA. The CDR3 here is CASSLGDRTGLRLETQYF. The CDR3 DNA sequence: TGTGCCAGCAGCTTAGGAGACCGGACAGGCTTGAGGTTGGAGACCCAGTACTTC.

The rearrangement uses TRBV11-2 and TRBJ2-6; 10 bases are shared with TRBD1. CDR1 and CDR2 from the germline V gene are SGHAT and FQNNGV. The V and J ends lost 2 bases and 0 bases, in that order; junction bases with no gene match: 10. The CDR3 length is 20 residues. DNA for the CDR3: TGTGCCAGCAGCTTACGACAGGGGGCGGCCTTGGGCTCTGGGGCCAACGTCCTGACTTTC. Translation: CASSLRQGAALGSGANVLTF.

This clonotype was seen once. The chain links TRBV20-1 to TRBJ2-1; TRBD2 aligns across 9 bases. Germline-derived CDR1 and CDR2 are DFQATT and SNEGSKA (reference sequence). The CDR3 spans 16 residues. V shed 4 bases and J 9 bases; nucleotides not matched to a gene: 16. The CDR3 reads CSATNHLTSGWGEQFF. The CDR3 DNA reads TGCAGTGCTACCAACCACCTCACTAGCGGGTGGGGTGAGCAGTTCTTC.

This chain uses TRBV7-3 with TRBJ2-1, with 9 bases lining up with TRBD1. Losses at the gene ends were 3 bases for V and 3 bases for J; bases not matched to a gene: 3. This CDR3 region has 15 residues. CDR1 and CDR2 (germline): SGHTA, FQGTGA. CDR3 coding DNA: TGTGCCAGCAGCTTCGGGACAGGGAACTACAATGAGCAGTTCTTC. The encoded protein is CASSFGTGNYNEQFF.

The gene calls are TRBV6-5 and TRBJ2-5, with 7 nucleotides matching TRBD1. Per germline, CDR1 MNHEY and CDR2 SVGAGI. This CDR3 contains 14 residues. V dropped 6 bases and J dropped 7; count of bases not matched to a gene: 11. The CDR3 region has the DNA TGTGCCAGCAGCTCGACAGGGAAAGACGGGACCCAGTACTTC. It yields the protein CASSSTGKDGTQYF.